This T cell receptor (beta chain) was identified in a study of somatic mutations in cytotoxic T cells in rheumatoid arthritis. As concerns this clone: The antigen is undetermined.

Findings and limits, study-wide: What antigens the expanded CD8+ clones targeted remained unknown.

Some clones are missing from TCRdb's copy, which holds only in-frame ones; the method was immunoSEQ multiplex PCR. The top ten clones hold more than 14% of a sample with under 20,000 clones, approximately 87% of them seen once. The sequence was collected from a man aged 35 to 55 in good health. The sequenced sample was CD8+ T cells sorted from blood.

The CDR3 bases are TGTGCCAGCAGCTTCGGGACAGGGAAGCAGTTCTTC. This sequence encodes CASSFGTGKQFF. J is TRBJ2-1 and V is TRBV5-4, with TRBD1 identical over 9 bases. V was clipped by 2 bases and J by 11 bases; unmatched bases: 2. CDR3 size: 12 residues. Germline CDR1 SGHNT, CDR2 YYREEE (reference sequence).